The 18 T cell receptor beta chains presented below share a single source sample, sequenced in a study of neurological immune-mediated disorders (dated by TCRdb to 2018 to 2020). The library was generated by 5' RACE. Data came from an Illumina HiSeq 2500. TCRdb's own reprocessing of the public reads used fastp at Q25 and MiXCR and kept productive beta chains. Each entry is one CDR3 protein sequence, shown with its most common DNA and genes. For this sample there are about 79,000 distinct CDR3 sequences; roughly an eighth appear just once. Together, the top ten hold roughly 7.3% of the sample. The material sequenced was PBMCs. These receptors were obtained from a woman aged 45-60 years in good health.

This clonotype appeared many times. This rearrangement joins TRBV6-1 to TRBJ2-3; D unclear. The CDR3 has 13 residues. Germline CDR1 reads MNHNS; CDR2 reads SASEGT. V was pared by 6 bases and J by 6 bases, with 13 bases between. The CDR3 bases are TGTGCCAGCAGCGTACCCGCGGTGGATACGCAGTATTTT. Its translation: CASSVPAVDTQYF.

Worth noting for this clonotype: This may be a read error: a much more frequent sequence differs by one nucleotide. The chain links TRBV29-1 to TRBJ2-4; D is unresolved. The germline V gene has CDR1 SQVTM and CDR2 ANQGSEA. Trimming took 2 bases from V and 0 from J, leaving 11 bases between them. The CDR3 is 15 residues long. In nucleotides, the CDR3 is TGCAGCGTTGAATATCGCTATCTAGCCAAAAACATTCAGTACTTC. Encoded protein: CSVEYRYLAKNIQYF. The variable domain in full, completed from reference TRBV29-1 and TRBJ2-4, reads SAVISQKPSRDICQRGTSLTIQCQVDSQVTMMFWYRQQPGQSLTLIATANQGSEATYESGFVIDKFPISRPNLTFSTLTVSNMSPEDSSIYLCSVEYRYLAKNIQYFGAGTRLSVL.

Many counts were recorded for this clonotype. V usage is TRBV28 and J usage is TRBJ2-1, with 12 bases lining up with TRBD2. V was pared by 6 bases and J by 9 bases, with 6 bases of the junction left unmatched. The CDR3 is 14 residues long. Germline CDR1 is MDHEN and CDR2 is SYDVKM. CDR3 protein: CASRSTSGGFEQFF. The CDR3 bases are TGTGCCAGCAGGTCGACTAGCGGGGGTTTTGAGCAGTTCTTC.

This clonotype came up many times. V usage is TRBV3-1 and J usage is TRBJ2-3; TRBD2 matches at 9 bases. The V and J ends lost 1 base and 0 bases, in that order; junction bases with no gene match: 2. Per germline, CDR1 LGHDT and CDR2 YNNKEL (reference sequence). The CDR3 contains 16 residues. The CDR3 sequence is CASSQGLAVSTDTQYF. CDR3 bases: TGTGCCAGCAGCCAAGGACTAGCGGTGAGCACAGATACGCAGTATTTT.

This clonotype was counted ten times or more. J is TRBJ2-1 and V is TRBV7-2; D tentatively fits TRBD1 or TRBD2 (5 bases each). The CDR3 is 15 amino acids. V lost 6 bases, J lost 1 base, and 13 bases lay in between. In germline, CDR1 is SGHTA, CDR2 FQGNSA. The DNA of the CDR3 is TGTGCCAGCAGGGATGACAGACTATCCTACAATGAGCAGTTCTTC. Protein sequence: CASRDDRLSYNEQFF.

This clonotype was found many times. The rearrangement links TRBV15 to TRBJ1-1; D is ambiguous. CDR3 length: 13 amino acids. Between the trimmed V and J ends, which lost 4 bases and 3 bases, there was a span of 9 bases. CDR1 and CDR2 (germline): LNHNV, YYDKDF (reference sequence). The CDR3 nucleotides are TGTGCCACCAGCATTATCCTGGACACTGAAGCTTTCTTT. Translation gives CATSIILDTEAFF.

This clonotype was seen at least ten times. The CDR3 loop is CASSLQGGYGYTF. The CDR3 nucleotides are TGTGCCAGCAGCCTACAGGGGGGCTATGGCTACACCTTC. The genes are TRBV27 and TRBJ1-2; 8 bases line up with TRBD1. The CDR3 runs 13 residues. V shed 6 bases, J shed 4 bases, and the junction held 4 bases outside the gene matches. Germline V CDR1 and CDR2: MNHEY, SMNVEV (reference sequence).

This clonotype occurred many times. The CDR3 DNA follows: TGCGCCAGCAGCTTGGTTCGCGGACAGCCCCAGCATTTT. It encodes CASSLVRGQPQHF. The V gene is TRBV5-1, the J gene TRBJ1-5; the D is unclear. The CDR3 consists of 13 residues. Germline loops: CDR1 SGHRS, CDR2 YFSETQ. Trimming left V 0 bases short and J 7 bases short, with 8 bases between.

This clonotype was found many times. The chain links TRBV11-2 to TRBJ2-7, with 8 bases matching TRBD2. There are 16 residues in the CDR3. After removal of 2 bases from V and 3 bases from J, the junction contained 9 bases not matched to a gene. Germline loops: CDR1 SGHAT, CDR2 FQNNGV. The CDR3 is CASSLWGQGTSYEQYF. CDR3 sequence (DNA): TGTGCCAGCAGCTTATGGGGTCAGGGGACTAGCTACGAGCAGTACTTC.

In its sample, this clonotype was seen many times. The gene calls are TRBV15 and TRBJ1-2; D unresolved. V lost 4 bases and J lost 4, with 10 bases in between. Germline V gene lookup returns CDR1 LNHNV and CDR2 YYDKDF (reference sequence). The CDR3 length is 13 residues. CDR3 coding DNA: TGTGCCACCAGCACCCGGGAGGGCTATGGCTACACCTTC. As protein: CATSTREGYGYTF.

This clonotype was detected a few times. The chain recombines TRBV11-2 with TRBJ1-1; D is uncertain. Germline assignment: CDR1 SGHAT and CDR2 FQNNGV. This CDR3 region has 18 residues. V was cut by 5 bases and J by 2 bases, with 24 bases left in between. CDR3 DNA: TGTGCCAGCAGCCCTGGACTGGTGAGGGCAGGCCAAAACACTGAAGCTTTCTTT. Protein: CASSPGLVRAGQNTEAFF.

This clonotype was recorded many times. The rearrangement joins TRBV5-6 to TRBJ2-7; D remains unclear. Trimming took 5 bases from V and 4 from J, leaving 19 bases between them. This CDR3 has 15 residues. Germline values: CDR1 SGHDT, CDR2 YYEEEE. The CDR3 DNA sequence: TGTGCCAGCAGGCTTCGGCCAGGTGGGTCTTACGAGCAGTACTTC. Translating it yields CASRLRPGGSYEQYF. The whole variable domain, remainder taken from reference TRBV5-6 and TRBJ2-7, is DAGVTQSPTHLIKTRGQQVTLRCSPKSGHDTVSWYQQALGQGPQFIFQYYEEEERQRGNFPDRFSGHQFPNYSSELNVNALLLGDSALYLCASRLRPGGSYEQYFGPGTRLTVT.

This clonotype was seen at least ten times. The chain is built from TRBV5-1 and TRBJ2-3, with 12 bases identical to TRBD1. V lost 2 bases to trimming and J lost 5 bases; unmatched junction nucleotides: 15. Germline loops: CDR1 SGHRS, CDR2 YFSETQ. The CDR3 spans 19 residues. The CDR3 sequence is CASSFPPIPGQGAKDTQYF. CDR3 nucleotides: TGCGCCAGCAGCTTCCCTCCTATCCCGGGACAGGGGGCGAAAGATACGCAGTATTTT. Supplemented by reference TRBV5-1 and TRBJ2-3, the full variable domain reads KAGVTQTPRYLIKTRGQQVTLSCSPISGHRSVSWYQQTPGQGLQFLFEYFSETQRNKGNFPGRFSGRQFSNSRSEMNVSTLELGDSALYLCASSFPPIPGQGAKDTQYFGPGTRLTVL.

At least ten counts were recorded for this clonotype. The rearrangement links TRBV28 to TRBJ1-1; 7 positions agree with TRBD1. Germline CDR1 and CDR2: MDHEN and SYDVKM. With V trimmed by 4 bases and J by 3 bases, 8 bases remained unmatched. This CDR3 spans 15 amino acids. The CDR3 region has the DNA TGTGCCAGCAGTTCGATGACAGGGATAGACACTGAAGCTTTCTTT. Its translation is CASSSMTGIDTEAFF.

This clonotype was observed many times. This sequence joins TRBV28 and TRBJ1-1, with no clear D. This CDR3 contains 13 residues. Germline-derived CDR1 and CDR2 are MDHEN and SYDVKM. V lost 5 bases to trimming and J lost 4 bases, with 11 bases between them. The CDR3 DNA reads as TGTGCCAGCAGTAAAACTTTTGGCACTGAAGCTTTCTTT. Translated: CASSKTFGTEAFF. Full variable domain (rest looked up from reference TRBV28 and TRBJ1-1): DVKVTQSSRYLVKRTGEKVFLECVQDMDHENMFWYRQDPGLGLRLIYFSYDVKMKEKGDIPEGYSVSREKKERFSLILESASTNQTSMYLCASSKTFGTEAFFGQGTRLTVV.

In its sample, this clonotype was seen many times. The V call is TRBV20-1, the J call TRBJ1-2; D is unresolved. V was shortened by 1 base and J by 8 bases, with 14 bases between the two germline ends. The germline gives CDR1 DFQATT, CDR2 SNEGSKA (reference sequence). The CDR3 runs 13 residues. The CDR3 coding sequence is TGCAGTGCTAGAGGAAAGGAAGGGTACGGCTACACCTTC. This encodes CSARGKEGYGYTF.

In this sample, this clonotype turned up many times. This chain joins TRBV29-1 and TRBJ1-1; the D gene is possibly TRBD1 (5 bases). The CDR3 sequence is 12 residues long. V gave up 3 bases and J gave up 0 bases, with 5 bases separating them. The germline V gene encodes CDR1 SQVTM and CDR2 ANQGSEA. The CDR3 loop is CSVDRVNTEAFF. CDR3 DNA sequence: TGCAGCGTTGACAGGGTGAACACTGAAGCTTTCTTT.

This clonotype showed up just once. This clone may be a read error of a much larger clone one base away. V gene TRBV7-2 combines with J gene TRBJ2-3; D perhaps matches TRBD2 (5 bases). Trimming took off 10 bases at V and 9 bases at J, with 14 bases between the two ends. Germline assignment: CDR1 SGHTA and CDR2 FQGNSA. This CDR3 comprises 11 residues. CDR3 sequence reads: CANALEVTQYF. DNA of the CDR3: TGTGCCAACGCGCTGGAGGTAACGCAGTATTTT.